This is a list of T cell receptor beta chains from one sample in a study of long-term antiretroviral therapy in people with HIV. The method was immunoSEQ multiplex PCR; TCRdb's version includes in-frame clones alone and lacks a portion of them. Of around 33,000 clones listed, around four fifths are singletons. Specimen: unsorted PBMCs, collected 0.4 years before starting antiretroviral therapy. The receptors originated from a man aged 18 to 30 with HIV. The CDR3 runs from the conserved cysteine through the conserved F or W. D genes are given only for firm matches. Where a row states a size, it is once, few, many or the class of an expanded clone; other rows omit it.

abundance: few; j_gene: TRBJ2-1; d_gene: .; v_gene: TRBV9; CDR3nt: TGTGCCAGCACCCCTGCGGGGATACAGTCGGGGAATGAGCAGTTCTTC; CDR3aa: CASTPAGIQSGNEQFF
abundance: .; j_gene: TRBJ2-5; d_gene: .; v_gene: TRBV5-1; CDR3nt: TGCGCCAGCAGCCTATACGGGACGGAAGAGACCCAGTACTTC; CDR3aa: CASSLYGTEETQYF
abundance: .; j_gene: TRBJ1-2; d_gene: .; v_gene: TRBV21-1; CDR3nt: TGTGCCAGCAGCAAAGCCGAGACAGGGACCGGCTACACCTTC; CDR3aa: CASSKAETGTGYTF
abundance: .; j_gene: TRBJ2-7; d_gene: TRBD2; v_gene: TRBV9; CDR3nt: TGTGCCAGCAGCACTCGGGGGGGCCGCGAGCAGTACTTC; CDR3aa: CASSTRGGREQYF
abundance: .; j_gene: TRBJ2-2; d_gene: TRBD2; v_gene: TRBV15; CDR3nt: TGTGCCACCAGCAGAGAGACTAGCGGGAGGGAGGCCGGGGAGCTGTTTTTT; CDR3aa: CATSRETSGREAGELFF
abundance: .; j_gene: TRBJ1-2; d_gene: .; v_gene: TRBV4-1; CDR3nt: TGCGCCAGCAGCCAAGAGCTACAGACTGGCTACACCTTC; CDR3aa: CASSQELQTGYTF
abundance: .; j_gene: TRBJ1-1; d_gene: .; v_gene: TRBV9; CDR3nt: TGTGCCAGCAACCCAGTAGCAGGGGACACTGAAGCTTTCTTT; CDR3aa: CASNPVAGDTEAFF
abundance: .; j_gene: TRBJ2-7; d_gene: .; v_gene: TRBV19; CDR3nt: TGTGCCAGTAGCCCCTCCGGGGGACTTGGGGAGCAGTACTTC; CDR3aa: CASSPSGGLGEQYF
abundance: .; j_gene: TRBJ2-1; d_gene: TRBD1; v_gene: TRBV4-1; CDR3nt: TGCGCCAGCAGCCCTCTGCCGGGACAGGACTACGATGAGCAGTTCTTC; CDR3aa: CASSPLPGQDYDEQFF
abundance: .; j_gene: TRBJ2-3; d_gene: .; v_gene: TRBV5-1; CDR3nt: TGCGCCAGCAGCTTGGCAGCAGCTAGCACAGATACGCAGTATTTT; CDR3aa: CASSLAAASTDTQYF
abundance: .; j_gene: TRBJ1-2; d_gene: .; v_gene: TRBV19; CDR3nt: TGTGCCAGTAGCCGGCGGGGCGACAGGACCAACTATGGCTACACCTTC; CDR3aa: CASSRRGDRTNYGYTF
abundance: .; j_gene: TRBJ2-5; d_gene: .; v_gene: TRBV7-2; CDR3nt: TGTGCCAGCAGCTTATCCCTCGCGGGGACCCAGTACTTC; CDR3aa: CASSLSLAGTQYF
abundance: .; j_gene: TRBJ1-1; d_gene: TRBD1; v_gene: TRBV19; CDR3nt: TGTGCCAGTAGTGTCCACAGGGGACAAGCTTTCTTT; CDR3aa: CASSVHRGQAFF
abundance: .; j_gene: TRBJ2-5; d_gene: .; v_gene: TRBV5-5; CDR3nt: TGTGCCAGCAGCCTTACTCGGAGAGGAGCGTGGGAGACCCAGTACTTC; CDR3aa: CASSLTRRGAWETQYF
abundance: .; j_gene: TRBJ1-2; d_gene: TRBD1; v_gene: TRBV27; CDR3nt: TGTGCCAGCAGTGTCGACAGGGGGTTGGTTGGCTACACCTTC; CDR3aa: CASSVDRGLVGYTF
abundance: .; j_gene: TRBJ2-5; d_gene: .; v_gene: TRBV10-3; CDR3nt: TGTGCCATCAGGCTCTCTGGCGGGCCCCAAGAGACCCAGTACTTC; CDR3aa: CAIRLSGGPQETQYF
abundance: .; j_gene: TRBJ2-3; d_gene: .; v_gene: TRBV4-1; CDR3nt: TGCGCCAGCAGCCAACAGACTAACACAGATACGCAGTATTTT; CDR3aa: CASSQQTNTDTQYF
abundance: .; j_gene: TRBJ1-3; d_gene: .; v_gene: TRBV30; CDR3nt: TGTGCCTGGAGTGGCCAAACGACCCGATTCTCTGGAAACACCATATATTTT; CDR3aa: CAWSGQTTRFSGNTIYF
abundance: .; j_gene: TRBJ1-3; d_gene: .; v_gene: TRBV6-1; CDR3nt: TGTGCCAGCAGGAGGGACTCTGGAAACACCATATATTTT; CDR3aa: CASRRDSGNTIYF
abundance: .; j_gene: TRBJ2-6; d_gene: TRBD2; v_gene: TRBV10-3; CDR3nt: TGTGCCATACAACGGGGAGGGAGCTCTGGGGCCAACGTCCTGACTTTC; CDR3aa: CAIQRGGSSGANVLTF
abundance: .; j_gene: TRBJ2-7; d_gene: .; v_gene: TRBV30; CDR3nt: TGTGCCTGGAGGGGGGTCAGGGGTACTTCCTACGAGCAGTACTTC; CDR3aa: CAWRGVRGTSYEQYF
abundance: .; j_gene: TRBJ1-2; d_gene: TRBD1; v_gene: TRBV18; CDR3nt: TGTGCCAGCTCACCGGGACAGGGCACCTATGGCTACACCTTC; CDR3aa: CASSPGQGTYGYTF
abundance: .; j_gene: TRBJ2-5; d_gene: .; v_gene: TRBV7-9; CDR3nt: TGTGCCAGCAGCTTACCCCTTGGGGAGACCCAGTACTTC; CDR3aa: CASSLPLGETQYF
abundance: .; j_gene: TRBJ2-5; d_gene: TRBD2; v_gene: TRBV10-3; CDR3nt: TGTGCCATCAGTGGGACTAGCGGGAGACGAGAGACCCAGTACTTC; CDR3aa: CAISGTSGRRETQYF
abundance: .; j_gene: TRBJ1-1; d_gene: TRBD1; v_gene: TRBV5-4; CDR3nt: TGTGCCAGCAGCTCTCGCCCGGGACAGGGATCTAATGAAGCTTTCTTT; CDR3aa: CASSSRPGQGSNEAFF
abundance: .; j_gene: TRBJ2-1; d_gene: .; v_gene: TRBV27; CDR3nt: TGTGCCAGCAGTCCTGGGGCAGGGAGCTACAATGAGCAGTTCTTC; CDR3aa: CASSPGAGSYNEQFF
abundance: .; j_gene: TRBJ1-2; d_gene: TRBD1; v_gene: TRBV6-5; CDR3nt: TGTGCCAGCGGGGAGGGGGCGCGTGGCTATGGCTACACCTTC; CDR3aa: CASGEGARGYGYTF
abundance: .; j_gene: TRBJ2-1; d_gene: TRBD2; v_gene: TRBV19; CDR3nt: TGTGCCAGTAATCCTAGCGGGGGGTTAAATGAGCAGTTCTTC; CDR3aa: CASNPSGGLNEQFF
abundance: .; j_gene: TRBJ2-7; d_gene: TRBD2; v_gene: TRBV6-5; CDR3nt: TGTGCCAGCAGGTACGCGGGGGGCCAAGCCTACGAGCAGTACTTC; CDR3aa: CASRYAGGQAYEQYF
abundance: .; j_gene: TRBJ2-1; d_gene: .; v_gene: TRBV5-1; CDR3nt: TGCGCCAGCGGGGGAGATCGGACTGAGGTTATGAATGAGCAGTTCTTC; CDR3aa: CASGGDRTEVMNEQFF
abundance: .; j_gene: TRBJ2-1; d_gene: .; v_gene: TRBV9; CDR3nt: TGTGCCAGCAGCGGCCGGGACACCTACAATGAGCAGTTCTTC; CDR3aa: CASSGRDTYNEQFF
abundance: .; j_gene: TRBJ2-5; d_gene: .; v_gene: TRBV5-1; CDR3nt: TGCGCCAGCAGCTTGAAACATTTAGAGACCCAGTACTTC; CDR3aa: CASSLKHLETQYF
abundance: .; j_gene: TRBJ1-2; d_gene: .; v_gene: TRBV4-2; CDR3nt: TGTGCCAGCAGCCAAGGGGTAATGTATGGCTACACCTTC; CDR3aa: CASSQGVMYGYTF
abundance: .; j_gene: TRBJ2-7; d_gene: .; v_gene: TRBV6-5; CDR3nt: TGTGCCAGCAGTTACACTGGGGGACTCGACGAGCAGTACTTC; CDR3aa: CASSYTGGLDEQYF
abundance: .; j_gene: TRBJ1-5; d_gene: .; v_gene: TRBV9; CDR3nt: TGTGCCAGCAGCCCTCACGGGGGAAAAGGGCAGCCCCAGCATTTT; CDR3aa: CASSPHGGKGQPQHF
abundance: .; j_gene: TRBJ2-1; d_gene: .; v_gene: TRBV5-6; CDR3nt: TGTGCCAGTACAGGGTCAGGTTACAATGAGCAGTTCTTC; CDR3aa: CASTGSGYNEQFF
abundance: .; j_gene: TRBJ1-5; d_gene: .; v_gene: TRBV28; CDR3nt: TGTGCCAGCGCCGGGCCCAGTAGCAATCAGCCCCAGCATTTT; CDR3aa: CASAGPSSNQPQHF
abundance: .; j_gene: TRBJ2-7; d_gene: TRBD2; v_gene: TRBV6-1; CDR3nt: TGTGCCAGCACCGGACTAGCGGGTTACGAGCAGTACTTC; CDR3aa: CASTGLAGYEQYF
abundance: .; j_gene: TRBJ1-1; d_gene: .; v_gene: TRBV7-2; CDR3nt: TGTGCCAGCAGCTTAGGTCCCCCTCCCCTGGGCACTGAAGCTTTCTTT; CDR3aa: CASSLGPPPLGTEAFF
abundance: .; j_gene: TRBJ1-2; d_gene: TRBD1; v_gene: TRBV4-3; CDR3nt: TGCGCCAGCAGCCATCGCGACAGGGCGGACTATGGCTACACCTTC; CDR3aa: CASSHRDRADYGYTF